This TCR beta chain was sequenced for a study of blood T cell repertoires in COVID-19. As processed by the authors: Reference gene primer amplification yielded estimated nucleated cell counts. Here immunoSEQ multiplex PCR was the method, and the copy in TCRdb shows in-frame clones only, minus some. That table is the source of V, J and clone size, and D and trimming were worked out from the DNA. The sample holds about 150,000 clones, roughly 89% seen once. This CDR3 is 15 amino acids long. The V end was cut by 0 bases, the J end by 0 bases, with 8 bases between. Germline V gives CDR1 LGHNA, CDR2 YSLEER.

The sequence was obtained from a man aged 50 to 59 who had recovered from COVID-19. The chain employs TRBV4-3 and TRBJ1-1; D possibly corresponds to TRBD1 (5 bases). The sample consisted of PBMCs or T cells enriched from blood (not recorded which). In DNA form, the CDR3 reads TGCGCCAGCAGCCAAGACAGGGACTTGAACACTGAAGCTTTCTTT. Translated, it gives CASSQDRDLNTEAFF.